This T cell receptor beta chain was identified in a study of radiotherapy plus CTLA-4 blockade in lung cancer. Study as a whole: Objective responses arose in over 15% of patients, and roughly 31% experienced disease control.

Focal radiation plus CTLA-4 blockade with ipilimumab was given to patients with chemo-refractory metastatic non-small-cell lung cancer. Findings and limits, study-wide: Early blood T cell clone dynamics reportedly forecast response best, with interferon-beta. There was expansion of tumor-derived TCR clones in blood after radiotherapy plus ipilimumab.

A word on this clone: Its specificity is not known.

Per germline, CDR1 MNHNS and CDR2 SASEGT. This CDR3 is built from 14 residues. The trim removed 5 bases at V and 0 bases at J, leaving 1 base unmatched. Profiled with immunoSEQ multiplex PCR; TCRdb holds only in-frame clones, not every one. The repertoire holds roughly 93,000 clones, with 75% to 85% as singletons. This TCR was recovered from a human donor with non-small cell lung cancer who had a partial response to radiotherapy plus ipilimumab. The material sequenced was peripheral blood, taken from a patient treated with radiotherapy plus ipilimumab. The chain links TRBV6-1 to TRBJ2-1, with 7 bases fitting TRBD1. CDR3: CASSRDSSYNEQFF. The DNA for the CDR3 is TGTGCCAGCAGTCGGGACAGCTCCTACAATGAGCAGTTCTTC.